A single sample gave rise to the 14 T cell receptor beta chains below, sequenced in a study of blood T cell repertoires in COVID-19. Repertoires were generated with immunoSEQ multiplex PCR, while TCRdb's copy carries only in-frame clones and drops some. The sample includes hundreds of thousands of clones, around nine tenths of them seen just once. Sequenced input: PBMCs or T cells enriched from blood (not recorded which). The receptors derive from a woman aged 25 to 45 who had been exposed to COVID-19.

V is TRBV7-9 and J is TRBJ1-5; TRBD1 aligns across 7 bases. The germline gives CDR1 SEHNR, CDR2 FQNEAQ (reference sequence). V lost 1 base, J lost 3 bases, and 3 bases stayed unmatched. CDR3 size: 15 residues. CDR3 coding DNA: TGTGCCAGCAGCTTAGGCAGGGGGAACAATCAGCCCCAGCATTTT. Translating it yields CASSLGRGNNQPQHF.

The chain is built from TRBV24-1 and TRBJ2-2, with TRBD1 matching over 8 bases. The germline V gene encodes CDR1 KGHDR and CDR2 SFDVKD. Trimming at V came to 4 bases and at J to 1 base, leaving 7 bases not matched to a gene. The CDR3 is 17 amino acids. The CDR3: CATSDRFGQGNTGELFF. CDR3 DNA sequence: TGTGCCACCAGTGACCGATTCGGACAGGGGAACACCGGGGAGCTGTTTTTT.

This clone was found many times. The chain is built from TRBV2 and TRBJ1-6, with D possibly being TRBD1 (5 bases). Trimming pared 3 bases from V and 10 bases from J, leaving 13 bases between. Germline CDR1 is SNHLY and CDR2 is FYNNEI. This CDR3 contains 14 residues. Here the CDR3 reads CASSEVGAGSPLHF. The CDR3 DNA reads as TGTGCCAGCAGTGAGGTAGGGGCAGGATCACCCCTCCACTTT.

The J gene is TRBJ2-1, the V gene TRBV25-1; D ambiguous. Germline-derived CDR1 and CDR2 are MGHDK and SYGVNS. The CDR3 totals 15 residues. The germline V and J ends were trimmed by 5 bases and 3 bases, with 14 bases remaining between them. The CDR3 reads CASSPPGYLYNEQFF. Written as DNA, the CDR3 is TGTGCCAGCAGTCCGCCCGGGTACCTCTACAATGAGCAGTTCTTC. The full variable domain, in which reference TRBV25-1 and TRBJ2-1 provide the parts outside the CDR3, is EADIYQTPRYLVIGTGKKITLECSQTMGHDKMYWYQQDPGMELHLIHYSYGVNSTEKGDLSSESTVSRIRTEHFPLTLESARPSHTSQYLCASSPPGYLYNEQFFGPGTRLTVL.

This rearrangement joins TRBV29-1 to TRBJ1-1; tentatively, D is TRBD1 (5 bases). The V end was cut by 3 bases, the J end by 1 base, with 15 bases between. This CDR3 spans 15 amino acids. Germline V gene sequence: CDR1 SQVTM, CDR2 ANQGSEA. CDR3 nucleotide sequence: TGCAGCGTTGATTGGGGGGGGTGGAGGAACACTGAAGCTTTCTTT. It yields the protein CSVDWGGWRNTEAFF.

The CDR3 sequence: CASSLTGEANQPQHF. Written as DNA, the CDR3 is TGTGCCAGCAGCTTGACAGGGGAAGCCAATCAGCCCCAGCATTTT. The chain recombines TRBV3-1 (or the pseudogene TRBV3-2) with TRBJ1-5, with 8 bases aligning to TRBD1. Germline V lookup: CDR1 LGHDT, CDR2 YNNKEL (reference sequence). The CDR3 runs to 15 residues. The V and J ends lost 5 bases and 3 bases, in that order; junction bases with no gene match: 6.

The gene calls are TRBV29-1 and TRBJ1-2, with D possibly being TRBD1 (5 bases). Germline CDR1 is SQVTM and CDR2 is ANQGSEA. This CDR3 has 15 residues. V lost 1 base and J 8 bases, leaving 20 bases between the germline ends. The chain's CDR3 is CSVEGSGGTAGGYTF. DNA of the CDR3: TGCAGCGTTGAAGGGTCAGGTGGGACGGCGGGGGGCTACACCTTC.

In its sample, this clone was seen a few times. J is TRBJ1-4 and V is TRBV7-9; D is perhaps TRBD1 (5 bases). V lost 3 bases to trimming and J lost 6 bases, with 11 bases between them. The germline CDR1 and CDR2 sequences are SEHNR and FQNEAQ (reference sequence). The CDR3 contains 14 residues. CDR3 nucleotide sequence: TGTGCCAGCAGCTTCGGGGGGGACGATGAAAAACTGTTTTTT. Amino acids: CASSFGGDDEKLFF.

This sequence joins TRBV9 and TRBJ2-3; maybe TRBD1 (6 bases). CDR3 length: 14 residues. V lost 5 bases and J lost 2, with 12 bases in between. In germline, CDR1 is SGDLS, CDR2 YYNGEE. The CDR3 DNA is TGTGCCAGCAGGACAGGCATTAACACAGATACGCAGTATTTT. This gives the protein CASRTGINTDTQYF.

J is TRBJ2-3 and V is TRBV7-2, with 7 bases identical to TRBD2. The junction had 9 bases not matched to a gene; V was cut back by 4 bases and J by 2 bases. Germline V gene data show CDR1 as SGHTA and CDR2 as FQGNSA. The CDR3 consists of 16 residues. CDR3 coding DNA: TGTGCCAGCAGCTCTCTATGGGGACTAACCACAGATACGCAGTATTTT. Amino acids: CASSSLWGLTTDTQYF.

The chain joins TRBV11-3 to TRBJ2-7, with D perhaps matching TRBD1 (5 bases). CDR1 is SGHNT, CDR2 YENEEA, per germline. This CDR3 contains 16 residues. V lost 1 base and J lost 3, with 16 bases in between. The CDR3: CASSLGGRAKDYEQYF. In DNA form, the CDR3 reads TGTGCCAGCAGCTTAGGGGGCAGGGCGAAGGACTACGAGCAGTACTTC.

J is TRBJ2-7 and V is TRBV5-5, with 8 bases that match TRBD1. With 3 bases clipped from V and 7 bases from J, the junction kept 9 bases outside the gene matches. The germline CDR1 and CDR2 sequences are SGHKS and YYEKEE (reference sequence). CDR3 length: 14 residues. CDR3 coding DNA: TGTGCCAGCAGCTCCGGGACAGGAAATAGGGAGCAGTACTTC. This sequence encodes CASSSGTGNREQYF.

The chain combines TRBV10-3 with TRBJ2-2; the match to TRBD2 covers 13 bases. CDR3 size: 17 residues. Trimming removed 6 bases from V and 4 bases from J; junction bases left unmatched: 8. The germline V gene has CDR1 ENHRY and CDR2 SYGVKD. The CDR3, as DNA: TGTGCCATCAGGACTAGCGGGGGGCCCGCGTCCACCGGGGAGCTGTTTTTT. Its protein is CAIRTSGGPASTGELFF.

This clone was counted a single time. J is TRBJ2-7 and V is TRBV2; tentatively, D is TRBD1 (6 bases). The CDR3 extends over 12 amino acids. Per germline, CDR1 SNHLY and CDR2 FYNNEI. With 8 bases removed from V and 5 bases from J, the gap between germline ends came to 13 bases. The CDR3 loop is CASYRDVDEQYF. The CDR3 DNA reads as TGTGCCAGCTACAGGGACGTCGACGAGCAGTACTTC.